One TCR beta chain is described in this entry. This sample was included in a study of PD-L1 blockade in urothelial cancer. About the study: Of roughly 31 patients, around 25 were males with bladder-origin urothelial cancer.

Using immunoSEQ multiplex PCR, the repertoire was profiled, and TCRdb retains in-frame clones only, with some absent. The repertoire includes around 62,000 clones, roughly 86% of them detected once, and around 11% sits in the top ten. Sample time point: peripheral blood 6 weeks after treatment start. Patients were living with locally advanced or metastatic urothelial carcinoma. Peripheral blood mononuclear cells were collected from every patient before and during treatment, yielding between 1 and 8 samples per patient. V lost 3 bases, J lost 2 bases, and 17 bases stayed unmatched. CDR1 SGHDN and CDR2 FVKESK come from the germline V gene. This CDR3 contains 19 residues.

The sequence was collected from a man in his 60s with urothelial cancer. The specimen was PBMCs, collected around atezolizumab (anti-PD-L1) treatment. The chain joins TRBV14 to TRBJ2-7; 9 bases are a match to TRBD1. CDR3 loop: CASSHHGGQGGRRAYEQYF. CDR3 nucleotide sequence: TGTGCCAGCAGCCATCATGGGGGACAGGGAGGCAGGCGCGCCTACGAGCAGTACTTC.